The following is a T cell receptor (beta chain) sequence with its context. The data derive from a study of blood T cell repertoires in COVID-19. Study details: Sites across the United States, Italy and Spain contributed samples from acute and convalescent COVID-19.

Original analysis: Reference gene primer amplification yielded estimated nucleated cell counts. The assay was immunoSEQ multiplex PCR, and TCRdb's table has in-frame clones only and misses some. V and J calls and clone size follow that table, whereas D and trimming were derived from the DNA. The profile shows tens of thousands of clones, roughly 80% of them singletons. In Seattle, patients joined the study during active infection and were tracked longitudinally. Per germline, CDR1 MGHDK and CDR2 SYGVNS. The CDR3 has 16 residues. V lost 6 bases to trimming and J lost 0 bases; unmatched junction nucleotides: 7.

The receptor was derived from a man at least 80 years old with COVID-19, enrolled during active disease. The chain has TRBV25-1 and TRBJ1-1, with 10 bases fitting TRBD1. Sequences were obtained from peripheral blood. CDR3 loop: CASSAGTGVLNTEAFF. CDR3 nucleotides: TGTGCCAGCAGCGCCGGGACAGGGGTTCTGAACACTGAAGCTTTCTTT.